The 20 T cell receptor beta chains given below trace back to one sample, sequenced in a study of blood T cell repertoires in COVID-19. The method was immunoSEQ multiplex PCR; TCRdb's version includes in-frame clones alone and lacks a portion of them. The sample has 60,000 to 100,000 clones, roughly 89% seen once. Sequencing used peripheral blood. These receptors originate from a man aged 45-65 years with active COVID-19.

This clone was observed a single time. The CDR3 DNA reads TGTGCCAGCAGGGATAATTATGGCGGGGGGGCCGGATACAATGAGCAGTTCTTC. Its protein product is CASRDNYGGGAGYNEQFF. V and J are TRBV27 and TRBJ2-1; 9 nucleotides match TRBD2. The germline V gene encodes CDR1 MNHEY and CDR2 SMNVEV (reference sequence). V was pared by 6 bases and J by 4 bases, with 16 bases of the junction left unmatched. The CDR3 sequence is 18 residues long.

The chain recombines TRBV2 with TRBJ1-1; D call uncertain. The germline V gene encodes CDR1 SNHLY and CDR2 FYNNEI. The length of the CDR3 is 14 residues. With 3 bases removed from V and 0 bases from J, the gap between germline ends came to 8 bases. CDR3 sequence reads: CASSESGMNTEAFF. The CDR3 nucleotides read TGTGCCAGCAGTGAGAGCGGGATGAACACTGAAGCTTTCTTT. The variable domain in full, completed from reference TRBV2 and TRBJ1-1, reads EPEVTQTPSHQVTQMGQEVILRCVPISNHLYFYWYRQILGQKVEFLVSFYNNEISEKSEIFDDQFSVERPDGSNFTLKIRSTKLEDSAMYFCASSESGMNTEAFFGQGTRLTVV.

In DNA form, the CDR3 reads TGTGCCAGTAGTTCACTAGACAGGCCGACGGTCAAGGGCTACACCTTC. This gives the protein CASSSLDRPTVKGYTF. The chain joins TRBV19 to TRBJ1-2, with D possibly being TRBD1 (6 bases). CDR1 and CDR2 from the germline V gene are LNHDA and SQIVND (reference sequence). This CDR3 contains 16 residues. Trimming took 5 bases from V and 8 from J, leaving 24 bases between them.

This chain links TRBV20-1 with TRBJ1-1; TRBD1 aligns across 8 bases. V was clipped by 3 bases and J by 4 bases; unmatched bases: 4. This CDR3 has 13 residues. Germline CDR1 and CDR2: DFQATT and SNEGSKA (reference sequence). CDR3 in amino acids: CSASEDRVTEAFF. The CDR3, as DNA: TGCAGTGCTAGTGAGGACAGGGTCACTGAAGCTTTCTTT.

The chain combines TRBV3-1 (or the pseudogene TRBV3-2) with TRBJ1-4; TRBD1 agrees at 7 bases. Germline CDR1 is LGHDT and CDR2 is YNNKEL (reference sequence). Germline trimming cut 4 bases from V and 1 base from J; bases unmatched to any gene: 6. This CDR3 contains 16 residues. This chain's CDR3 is CASSPDDRETNEKLFF. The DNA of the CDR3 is TGTGCCAGCAGCCCAGACGACAGGGAAACTAATGAAAAACTGTTTTTT.

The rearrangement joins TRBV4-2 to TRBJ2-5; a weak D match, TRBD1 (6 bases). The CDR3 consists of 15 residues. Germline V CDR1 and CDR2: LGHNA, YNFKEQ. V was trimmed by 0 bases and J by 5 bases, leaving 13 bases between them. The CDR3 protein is CASSQEATGWETQYF. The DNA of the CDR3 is TGTGCCAGCAGCCAAGAAGCGACAGGTTGGGAGACCCAGTACTTC.

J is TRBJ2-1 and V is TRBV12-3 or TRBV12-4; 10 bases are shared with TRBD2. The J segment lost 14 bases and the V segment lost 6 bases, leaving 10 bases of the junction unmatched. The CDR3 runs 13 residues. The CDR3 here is CASRHTSGIKEFF. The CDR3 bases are TGTGCCAGCAGGCATACTAGCGGGATTAAGGAGTTCTTC.

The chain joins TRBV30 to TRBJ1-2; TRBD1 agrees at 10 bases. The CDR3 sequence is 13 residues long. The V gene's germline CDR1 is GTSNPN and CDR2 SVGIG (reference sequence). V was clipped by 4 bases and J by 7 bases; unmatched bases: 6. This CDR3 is CAWIRDRGGGYTF. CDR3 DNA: TGTGCCTGGATAAGGGACAGGGGAGGTGGCTACACCTTC.

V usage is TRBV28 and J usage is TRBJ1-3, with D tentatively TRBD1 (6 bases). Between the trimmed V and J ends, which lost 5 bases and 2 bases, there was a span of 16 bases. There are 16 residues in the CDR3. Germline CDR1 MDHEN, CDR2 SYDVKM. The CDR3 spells CASSLGHTNPGNTIYF. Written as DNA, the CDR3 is TGTGCCAGCAGTCTGGGACACACCAATCCTGGAAACACCATATATTTT.

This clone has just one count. This CDR3 is CASSLGPGMSSYEQYF. The CDR3 coding sequence is TGTGCCAGCAGCTTAGGGCCGGGGATGAGCTCCTACGAGCAGTACTTC. The rearrangement uses TRBV7-4 and TRBJ2-7; D is perhaps TRBD2 (5 bases). The V gene's germline CDR1 is SGHVT and CDR2 SQSDAQ. The V end lost 1 base, the J end lost 0 bases, and 13 bases lay between the germline ends. This CDR3 has 16 amino acids.

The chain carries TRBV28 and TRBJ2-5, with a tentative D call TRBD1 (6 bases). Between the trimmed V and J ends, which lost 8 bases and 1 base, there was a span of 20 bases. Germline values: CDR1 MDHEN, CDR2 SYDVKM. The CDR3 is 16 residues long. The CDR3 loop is CASSEPRTARQETQYF. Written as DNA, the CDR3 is TGTGCCAGCTCCGAGCCCCGGACAGCCCGCCAAGAGACCCAGTACTTC.

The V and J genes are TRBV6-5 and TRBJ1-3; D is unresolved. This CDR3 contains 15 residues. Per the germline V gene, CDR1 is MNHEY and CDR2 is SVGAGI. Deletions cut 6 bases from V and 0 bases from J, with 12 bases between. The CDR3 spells CASSHEKSSGNTIYF. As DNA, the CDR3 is TGTGCCAGCAGCCACGAAAAGAGCTCTGGAAACACCATATATTTT.

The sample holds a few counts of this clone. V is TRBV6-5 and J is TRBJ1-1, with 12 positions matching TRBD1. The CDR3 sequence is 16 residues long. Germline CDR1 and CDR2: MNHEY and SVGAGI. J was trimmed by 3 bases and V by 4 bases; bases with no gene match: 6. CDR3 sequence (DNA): TGTGCCAGCAGTTCGGGACAGGGGGCGGGGGACACTGAAGCTTTCTTT. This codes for CASSSGQGAGDTEAFF.

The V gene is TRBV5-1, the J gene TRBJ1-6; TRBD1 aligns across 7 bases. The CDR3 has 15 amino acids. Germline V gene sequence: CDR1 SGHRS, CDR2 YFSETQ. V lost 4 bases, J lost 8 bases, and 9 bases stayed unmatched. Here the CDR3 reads CASSPGTQGDSPLHF. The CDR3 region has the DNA TGCGCCAGCAGCCCCGGGACCCAGGGGGATTCACCCCTCCACTTT.

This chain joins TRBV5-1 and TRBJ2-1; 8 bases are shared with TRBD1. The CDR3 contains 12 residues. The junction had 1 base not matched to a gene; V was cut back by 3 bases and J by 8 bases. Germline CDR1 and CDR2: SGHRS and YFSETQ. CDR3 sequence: CASSSGGDEQFF. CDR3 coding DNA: TGCGCCAGCAGCTCAGGGGGCGATGAGCAGTTCTTC. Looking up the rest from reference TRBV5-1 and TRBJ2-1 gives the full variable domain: KAGVTQTPRYLIKTRGQQVTLSCSPISGHRSVSWYQQTPGQGLQFLFEYFSETQRNKGNFPGRFSGRQFSNSRSEMNVSTLELGDSALYLCASSSGGDEQFFGPGTRLTVL.

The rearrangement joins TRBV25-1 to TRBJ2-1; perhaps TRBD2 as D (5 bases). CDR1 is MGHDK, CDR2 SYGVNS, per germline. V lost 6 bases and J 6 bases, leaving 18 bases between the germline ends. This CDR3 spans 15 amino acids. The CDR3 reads CASSRGHPRVNEQFF. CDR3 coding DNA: TGTGCCAGCAGCCGAGGGCACCCGAGGGTCAATGAGCAGTTCTTC.

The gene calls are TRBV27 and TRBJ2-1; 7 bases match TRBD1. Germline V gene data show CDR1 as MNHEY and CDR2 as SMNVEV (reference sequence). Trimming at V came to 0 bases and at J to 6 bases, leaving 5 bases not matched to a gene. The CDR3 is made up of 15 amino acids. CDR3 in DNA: TGTGCCAGCAGTTTATCAGGGGGCGTCGGCAATGAGCAGTTCTTC. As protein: CASSLSGGVGNEQFF.

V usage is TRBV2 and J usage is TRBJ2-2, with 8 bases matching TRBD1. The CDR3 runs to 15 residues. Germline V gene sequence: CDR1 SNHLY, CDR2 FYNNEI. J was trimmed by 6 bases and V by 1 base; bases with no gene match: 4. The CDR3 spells CASSEVPGGAGELFF. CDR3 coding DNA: TGTGCCAGCAGTGAAGTCCCAGGGGGCGCCGGGGAGCTGTTTTTT.

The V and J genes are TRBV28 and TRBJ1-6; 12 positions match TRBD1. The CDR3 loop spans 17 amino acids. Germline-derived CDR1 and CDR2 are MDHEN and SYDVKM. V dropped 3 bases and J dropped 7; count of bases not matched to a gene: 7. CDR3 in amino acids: CASSLGQGARGNSPLHF. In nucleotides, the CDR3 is TGTGCCAGCAGTTTGGGACAGGGGGCGAGGGGAAATTCACCCCTCCACTTT.

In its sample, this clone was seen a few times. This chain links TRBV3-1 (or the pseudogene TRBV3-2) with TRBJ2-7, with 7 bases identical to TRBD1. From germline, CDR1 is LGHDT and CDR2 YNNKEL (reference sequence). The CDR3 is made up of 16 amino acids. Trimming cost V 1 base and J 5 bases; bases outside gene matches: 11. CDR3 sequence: CASSQVWNRGWNEQYF. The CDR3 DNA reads TGTGCCAGCAGCCAAGTATGGAACAGGGGTTGGAACGAGCAGTACTTC.